These 3 T cell receptor beta chains came from one sample sequenced in a study of T cells after yellow fever vaccination. MiXCR, run by TCRdb on the 5' RACE reads, gives a single entry per CDR3 protein. The table includes a few hundred thousand distinct CDR3 sequences, around 13% detected once. The sample here was CD4+ T cells sorted from PBMCs, taken 15 days after the yellow fever booster vaccination. The source is a man younger than 30 who received the YFV17D yellow fever vaccine.

In this sample, this clonotype turned up many times. In DNA form, the CDR3 reads TGTGCCAGCAGCCAAGGACTCAACTATGGCTACACCTTC. Its translation is CASSQGLNYGYTF. The chain combines TRBV3-1 with TRBJ1-2, with no clear D. The V end was cut by 1 base, the J end by 2 bases, with 5 bases between. Germline values: CDR1 LGHDT, CDR2 YNNKEL (reference sequence). This CDR3 comprises 13 residues. Looking up the rest from reference TRBV3-1 and TRBJ1-2 gives the full variable domain: DTAVSQTPKYLVTQMGNDKSIKCEQNLGHDTMYWYKQDSKKFLKIMFSYNNKELIINETVPNRFSPKSPDKAHLNLHINSLELGDSAVYFCASSQGLNYGYTFGSGTRLTVV.

This clonotype was seen a handful of times. The V and J genes are TRBV27 and TRBJ1-1; tentative D call: TRBD1 (6 bases). Germline V gives CDR1 MNHEY, CDR2 SMNVEV (reference sequence). The V end was cut by 6 bases, the J end by 0 bases, with 14 bases between. This CDR3 contains 15 residues. The CDR3 here is CASRPRRGVNTEAFF. Here the CDR3 DNA reads TGTGCCAGCAGGCCTAGAAGGGGGGTGAACACTGAAGCTTTCTTT.

This clonotype has only a few counts. The rearrangement joins TRBV6-5 to TRBJ1-1, with D maybe TRBD1 (5 bases). This CDR3 spans 14 amino acids. Looked up from germline, CDR1 is MNHEY and CDR2 is SVGAGI. The V end lost 0 bases, the J end lost 2 bases, and 7 bases lay between the germline ends. The CDR3 spells CASSYSRGNTEAFF. The CDR3, as DNA: TGTGCCAGCAGTTACTCGAGGGGTAACACTGAAGCTTTCTTT.